This T cell receptor (beta chain) was retrieved from a study of read filtering for tumor transcriptome and immune sequencing. About the study: By R-ISS, stages I, II and III held approximately 8, 17 and 7 patients. DNase treatment preceded whole-transcriptome library preparation.

Sampling of bone marrow took place during active disease in every patient. Molecular barcoded adaptors covering alpha/delta and beta/gamma chains were used on roughly 400 ng RNA. TCRdb recomputed calls from the reads with MiXCR, one row per CDR3 protein. The sample contains around 20,000 distinct CDR3 sequences, 22% of which appear only once. J gave up 6 bases and V 0 bases, and 6 bases lay outside the gene matches. Germline V gene sequence: CDR1 SGHRS, CDR2 YFSETQ. CDR3 size: 16 residues. Sequencing was done on a sample of a population of CD138-negative cells sorted from bone marrow. The chain combines TRBV5-1 with TRBJ2-4; 10 bases align to TRBD2. This clonotype was sampled from a donor at least 40 years old with multiple myeloma. In DNA, the CDR3 is TGCGCCAGCAGCTTGGGGCTAGCGGGAGCTAGAAACATTCAGTACTTC. It is translated as CASSLGLAGARNIQYF. The full variable domain, its missing parts supplied by reference TRBV5-1 and TRBJ2-4, is KAGVTQTPRYLIKTRGQQVTLSCSPISGHRSVSWYQQTPGQGLQFLFEYFSETQRNKGNFPGRFSGRQFSNSRSEMNVSTLELGDSALYLCASSLGLAGARNIQYFGAGTRLSVL.